This passage covers 3 T cell receptor beta chains from one sample sequenced in a study of CD8 T cells in ankylosing spondylitis. Study-level findings and limits: A motif in TCR beta, a set of roughly 8 highly homologous variants, appeared characteristic of ankylosing spondylitis blood.

The antigens of these receptors remain unknown. TCRdb re-called the 5' RACE reads with MiXCR, one entry per CDR3 protein. The sample consists of 450,000 or so distinct CDR3 sequences, about 25% of them appearing once. Sample: blood, either unsorted or a sorted T cell fraction (not recorded which). Every receptor here comes from a male donor with ankylosing spondylitis.

The rearrangement joins TRBV12-3 or TRBV12-4 to TRBJ1-2; 7 bases align to TRBD1. CDR3 length equals 14 residues. J was trimmed by 6 bases and V by 6 bases; bases with no gene match: 10. In DNA form, the CDR3 reads TGTGCCAGCAGCCCTATTACAGGGGTTGATGGCTACACCTTC. Residues: CASSPITGVDGYTF.

In this sample, this clonotype turned up a few times. This chain uses TRBV4-1 with TRBJ2-4; 10 positions match TRBD1. V gave up 4 bases and J gave up 8 bases; unmatched junction bases: 8. Looked up from germline, CDR1 is MGHRA and CDR2 is YSYEKL. This CDR3 spans 15 amino acids. The CDR3: CASSRTGTGDYIQYF. CDR3 DNA: TGCGCCAGCAGCCGAACCGGGACAGGGGATTACATTCAGTACTTC.

This clonotype appeared a few times. The genes are TRBV7-2 and TRBJ1-4; D is possibly TRBD1 (5 bases). The germline V gene encodes CDR1 SGHTA and CDR2 FQGNSA. Trimming shortened V by 5 bases and J by 6 bases, and 10 bases separated the two germline ends. This CDR3 has 13 amino acids. The CDR3 DNA reads TGTGCCAGCAGCCAACGAGGGGATGAAAAACTGTTTTTT. This translates into CASSQRGDEKLFF. The complete variable domain, with remaining parts taken from reference TRBV7-2 and TRBJ1-4, reads GAGVSQSPSNKVTEKGKDVELRCDPISGHTALYWYRQSLGQGLEFLIYFQGNSAPDKSGLPSDRFSAERTGGSVSTLTIQRTQQEDSAVYLCASSQRGDEKLFFGSGTQLSVL.